Following are 11 T cell receptor beta chains from one sample sequenced in a study of T cells after posttransplantation cyclophosphamide. The data were produced by immunoSEQ multiplex PCR, yet TCRdb's version contains in-frame clones alone and is incomplete. The sample has 30,000 to 35,000 clones, none seen only once. Material: PBMCs. Every receptor here comes from a woman aged 50 to 60 in good health and a related stem cell transplant donor.

This clone was seen many times. V is TRBV28 and J is TRBJ2-7; 11 bases match TRBD2. Germline V gives CDR1 MDHEN, CDR2 SYDVKM. There are 13 residues in the CDR3. V shed 9 bases and J 6 bases; nucleotides not matched to a gene: 7. The CDR3, as DNA: TGTGCCAGTAACTTAGCGGGAGGGGTCGAGCAGTACTTC. Translation: CASNLAGGVEQYF.

CDR3: CASSVASGTSGNTIYF. The CDR3 nucleotides read TGTGCCAGCAGCGTGGCGAGCGGGACCTCTGGAAACACCATATATTTT. This chain connects TRBV9 to TRBJ1-3, with D possibly TRBD1 on 5 matching bases. V lost 2 bases and J 0 bases, leaving 12 bases between the germline ends. Germline CDR1 is SGDLS and CDR2 is YYNGEE. The CDR3 runs to 16 residues.

This clone appeared many times. The rearrangement uses TRBV5-1 and TRBJ1-1; D remains ambiguous. There are 19 residues in the CDR3. Germline V gives CDR1 SGHRS, CDR2 YFSETQ. The V gene lost 4 bases and the J gene lost 0 bases, with 25 bases spanning the gap. The CDR3 spells CASSPGTPRVSFMNTEAFF. In nucleotides, the CDR3 is TGCGCCAGCAGCCCTGGAACACCAAGGGTCAGCTTCATGAACACTGAAGCTTTCTTT.

This clone was counted ten times or more. This chain joins TRBV2 and TRBJ1-5, with D possibly TRBD1 on 5 matching bases. Trimming pared 7 bases from V and 3 bases from J, leaving 10 bases between. Germline values: CDR1 SNHLY, CDR2 FYNNEI. The CDR3 has 13 amino acids. The CDR3 DNA is TGTGCCAGCACCGGGACTCACAATCAGCCCCAGCATTTT. It encodes CASTGTHNQPQHF.

This clone was recorded at least ten times. The chain couples TRBV27 to TRBJ2-7, with TRBD1 matching 10 bases. This CDR3 is built from 15 residues. The germline V gene has CDR1 MNHEY and CDR2 SMNVEV (reference sequence). The ends lost 5 bases at V and 3 bases at J; junction bases unmatched: 7. DNA for the CDR3: TGTGCCAGCAGTAGGACAGGGGGAGGTGGCTACGAGCAGTACTTC. Its translation: CASSRTGGGGYEQYF.

This clone was counted many times. The gene calls are TRBV7-9 and TRBJ2-2; D is perhaps TRBD1 (5 bases). The CDR3 totals 15 residues. Germline V CDR1 and CDR2: SEHNR, FQNEAQ (reference sequence). V lost 3 bases and J lost 5, with 13 bases in between. CDR3 sequence (DNA): TGTGCCAGCAGCTTCTCCCAGGGCAATACCGGGGAGCTGTTTTTT. Translating gives CASSFSQGNTGELFF.

This clone was picked up a small number of times. The CDR3 DNA follows: TGTGCCAGCAGCCCGGAGCGGTCCTGGGCAGATACGCAGTATTTT. This encodes CASSPERSWADTQYF. The chain has TRBV7-9 and TRBJ2-3, with D tentatively TRBD2 (5 bases). The germline V gene encodes CDR1 SEHNR and CDR2 FQNEAQ (reference sequence). With 5 bases removed from V and 4 bases from J, the gap between germline ends came to 16 bases. CDR3 length equals 15 residues.

This clone has a count of ten or more. This chain connects TRBV13 to TRBJ2-1, with D perhaps TRBD2 (5 bases). The CDR3 consists of 13 residues. CDR1 is PRHDT and CDR2 is FYEKMQ in the germline V gene (reference sequence). V was shortened by 4 bases and J by 8 bases, with 12 bases between the two germline ends. CDR3 DNA: TGTGCCAGCAGCTCTCCCGTCGGGGATGAGCAGTTCTTC. It translates to CASSSPVGDEQFF.

This clone was recorded many times. CDR3 protein: CASGTGVEKLFF. CDR3 nucleotide sequence: TGTGCCAGCGGGACAGGGGTTGAAAAACTGTTTTTT. The V call is TRBV12-3 or TRBV12-4, the J call TRBJ1-4, with TRBD1 matching over 10 bases. V shed 8 bases, J shed 7 bases, and the junction held 1 base outside the gene matches. CDR3 length equals 12 residues.

The table lists this clone with many counts. The CDR3 DNA is TGTGCCAGCAGCTTAAGTTCGGTATCCGGGACCCAGTACTTC. Its translation is CASSLSSVSGTQYF. The rearrangement links TRBV7-3 to TRBJ2-5; no firm D call. CDR1 is SGHTA, CDR2 FQGTGA, per germline. The CDR3 is 14 amino acids. The V and J ends lost 1 base and 7 bases respectively, with 13 bases between them.

This clone occurred many times. The genes are TRBV4-3 and TRBJ2-3, with D perhaps TRBD1 (7 bases). Germline V CDR1 and CDR2: LGHNA, YSLEER. The CDR3 is 16 amino acids. The ends were cut back, 0 bases at V and 1 base at J, with 11 bases in the middle. CDR3 DNA sequence: TGCGCCAGCAGCCAAGAGCGCAGGGGGGGCACAGATACGCAGTATTTT. Translated, it gives CASSQERRGGTDTQYF.